These 5 T cell receptor beta chains were all obtained from the same sample, sequenced in a study of cytomegalovirus exposure and HLA in healthy donors. PCR was performed using 60 Vbeta and 13 Jbeta primers. The protocol was immunoSEQ multiplex PCR, while the TCRdb copy is restricted to in-frame clones and leaves out a portion. The sample carries about 140,000 clones, around 78% recorded once. The sequenced material came from PBMCs. These receptors all stem from a female donor in good health and CMV-seropositive.

The chain carries TRBV9 and TRBJ2-7; TRBD2 agrees at 11 bases. Germline values: CDR1 SGDLS, CDR2 YYNGEE. V was pared by 3 bases and J by 6 bases, with 5 bases of the junction left unmatched. This CDR3 contains 14 residues. The CDR3 region is CASSAIAGGGEQYF. CDR3 coding DNA: TGTGCCAGCAGCGCTATAGCGGGAGGGGGCGAGCAGTACTTC.

The chain recombines TRBV7-2 with TRBJ2-1, with 9 bases aligning to TRBD2. The germline V gene encodes CDR1 SGHTA and CDR2 FQGNSA. The trim removed 1 base at V and 7 bases at J, leaving 2 bases unmatched. The CDR3 is 14 amino acids. This chain's CDR3 is CASSLVAGGNEQFF. Written as DNA, the CDR3 is TGTGCCAGCAGCTTAGTTGCGGGGGGGAATGAGCAGTTCTTC.

The chain couples TRBV18 to TRBJ2-5; TRBD1 might be the D (6 bases). CDR1 KGHSH and CDR2 LQKENI come from the germline V gene. The CDR3 covers 15 residues. V was shortened by 3 bases and J by 5 bases, with 16 bases between the two germline ends. The CDR3 loop reads CASSPGQGPPETQYF. In DNA, the CDR3 is TGTGCCAGCTCACCGGGACAAGGTCCCCCGGAGACCCAGTACTTC.

The rearrangement uses TRBV2 and TRBJ1-5, with no clear D. Germline CDR1 reads SNHLY; CDR2 reads FYNNEI. Deletions cut 2 bases from V and 7 bases from J, with 12 bases between. The CDR3 runs 14 residues. The CDR3 coding sequence is TGTGCCAGCAGTGAACTTTCAGGCGGGCAGCCCCAGCATTTT. Its protein product is CASSELSGGQPQHF. Combining the CDR3 with reference TRBV2 and TRBJ1-5 gives the whole variable domain EPEVTQTPSHQVTQMGQEVILRCVPISNHLYFYWYRQILGQKVEFLVSFYNNEISEKSEIFDDQFSVERPDGSNFTLKIRSTKLEDSAMYFCASSELSGGQPQHFGDGTRLSIL.

The rearrangement links TRBV10-3 to TRBJ1-2; 11 nucleotides line up with TRBD1. V shed 7 bases, J shed 3 bases, and the junction held 1 base outside the gene matches. In germline, CDR1 is ENHRY, CDR2 SYGVKD. This CDR3 contains 13 residues. The chain's CDR3 is CAIMGQGDYGYTF. CDR3 nucleotide sequence: TGTGCCATCATGGGACAGGGGGACTATGGCTACACCTTC.